The T cell receptor beta chain under discussion was sequenced for a study of shared clonotypes between healthy human individuals. Whole-study findings and limits: The sole specimen, blood, was sampled, and tissue repertoires likely differ. The naive CD4 repertoires of several donors were compared, and about 5% of clonotypes were shared.

The authors split each subset's genomic DNA evenly across several immunoSEQ plates. Sorted-subset replicate PCRs used around 200 ng DNA, roughly 28,000 T cell genomes. The data were produced by immunoSEQ multiplex PCR, yet TCRdb's version contains in-frame clones alone and is incomplete. The table lists millions of clones, around nine tenths of them singletons. The germline V gene encodes CDR1 ENHRY and CDR2 SYGVKD. V dropped 3 bases and J dropped 6 bases, with 5 bases sitting between them. This CDR3 is built from 11 residues. Details on this clone: As yet, its antigen is unknown.

The origin of this receptor is a man between 18 and 35 years old in good health. The chain combines TRBV10-3 with TRBJ1-1; D is unclear. The sample taken for sequencing was naive CD4+ T cells sorted from blood. Stated subset: CD45RA+ positively selected. CDR3 sequence reads: CAISDGAEAFF. The CDR3 DNA reads TGTGCCATCAGTGACGGGGCTGAAGCTTTCTTT.